This TCR beta chain was retrieved from a study of shared clonotypes between healthy human individuals. This clone is a singleton in its sample. The same CDR3 also results from other DNA sequences found in this sample. Assay execution took place at the deep level. Assay: immunoSEQ multiplex PCR; the TCRdb copy retains only in-frame clones and omits some. The table lists 2 million or so clones, over 85% of them singletons, with around 1.1% in the top ten. Naive CD8 isolation took CD45RO-negative cells positively selected for CCR7 and excluded terminally differentiated effector memory CD45RA+ cells. From germline, CDR1 is LGHNA and CDR2 YSLEER. The length of the CDR3 is 14 residues. Trimming stripped 0 bases from V and 4 bases from J, with 7 bases between.

The chain couples TRBV4-3 to TRBJ2-1; no definite D call. The source of this sequence is a man younger than 35 in good health. Input material: naive CD8+ T cells sorted from blood. The CDR3 bases are TGCGCCAGCAGCCAAGATTCCCTTTACAATGAGCAGTTCTTC. Protein: CASSQDSLYNEQFF.